Detailed here is one T cell receptor (beta chain). This record belongs to a study of control samples from healthy donors and cancer patients. TCRdb's copy holds only in-frame clones and misses some; the assay was immunoSEQ multiplex PCR. The data show around 80,000 clones, 90% to 95% seen once. Sample: blood. This receptor was obtained from a man aged 45-65 years in good health.

DNA for the CDR3: TGTGCCAGCAGCCAAGTTCAGCAATATGGCTACACCTTC. Encoded protein: CASSQVQQYGYTF. The chain has TRBV14 and TRBJ1-2; D call uncertain. V lost 1 base and J lost 5, with 8 bases in between. The CDR3 has 13 amino acids. Germline V gene sequence: CDR1 SGHDN, CDR2 FVKESK.